This TCR beta chain came from a study of blood T cells in healthy people across ages (dated by TCRdb to between 2015 and 2017). Notes on the research overall: In model experiments, roughly one uniquely barcoded TCR beta cDNA molecule per two T cells was captured by template switching. To track age-related changes in TCR beta repertoire diversity, the study relied on deep sequencing normalized with unique cDNA molecular identifiers. The donors were split into four age groups: young (average 16 years), middle-aged (roughly 42), aged (around 67) and long-lived (approximately 89). The study analyzed two additional independent replicas of 1 million unique cDNA reads from the same blood draw for two donors, one aged 18 to 30 and one aged 80 or older.

The 35 to 40 donors, aged roughly 6 to 90 years, were systemically healthy Caucasian individuals from Russia. Around 9.8 milliliters of peripheral blood were collected from each donor into EDTA-treated Vacutainer tubes. Ficoll-Paque density-gradient centrifugation was used to isolate PBMCs, with at least 7 million obtained per sample. Total RNA, at least 6 micrograms per sample, was extracted from PBMCs with Trizol reagent. Naive CD45RAhigh/CD27high T cell percentages were measured by flow cytometry on a PBMC aliquot from every donor. The germline V gene encodes CDR1 SGDLS and CDR2 YYNGEE. V sheds 4 bases and J sheds 9 bases, leaving 20 bases between their ends. Spanning cysteine to phenylalanine, the CDR3 consists of 15 amino acids. Only the CDR3 part of the read is kept: 45 bases, read in frame from the first base. Comments on this clonotype: This receptor's antigen is unknown. Nothing much larger sits one base from this clone, and base qualities are not available.

Receptor amplification or capture employed 5' RACE. TCRdb records Illumina HiSeq 2500 as the sequencer. A second PCR of roughly 6 to 11 cycles was run with a J-beta primer mix and a sample-barcoded 5' primer. Each TCR beta cDNA molecule received a unique molecular identifier from a template-switch 5' adaptor carrying 12 random nucleotides. Each sample yielded at least 3 million CDR3-containing paired-end reads. All of the RNA was converted into first-strand cDNA using the Mint cDNA synthesis kit, with a TRBC-specific oligonucleotide serving as the primer. Following uracil-DNA glycosylase treatment, a first 18-cycle PCR with universal primers M1SS and BC2_uni_R was performed on all cDNA. The published analysis was carried out like this. For normalization, 1 million high-quality reads were randomly selected from each sample, with every read carrying a distinct molecular identifier. Instead of being binned into consensus sequences, reads that shared molecular identifiers were thrown out. MiTCR, run with a Q25 quality threshold and the strictest error-elimination algorithm, handled CDR3 identification, clonotype clustering and error correction. A nonparametric unseen species model with Euler transformation was used to estimate lower-bound total TCR beta diversity. In-frame beta chains were kept once TCRdb had trimmed the public reads at Q25 with fastp and called clones with MiXCR. Records with the same CDR3 protein are collapsed into one entry carrying the most frequent genes and DNA. TCRdb, not the authors, supplied the V and J calls. Within this sample are some 850,000 distinct CDR3 sequences, with about a quarter of them counted one time only. About 3% of the sample is taken by the ten largest.

Here is what the overall study found, with its caveats: Estimates of total diversity from one million sequenced T cells were regarded as lower bounds and underestimates. Observed TCR beta diversity per million T cells fell roughly linearly with age, and a significant reduction was already apparent by age around 44. Because donor CMV infection status was unknown, age-related changes in expanded clonotypes were potentially confounded. Compared with the aged group, the long-lived group had more naive CD4+ T cells, fewer expanded clones and increased TCR diversity, suggesting age selection. Observed TCR beta diversity correlated strongly with the percentage of naive T cells measured by flow cytometry. Since profiling was done on bulk unsorted PBMCs, naive and antigen-experienced compartments could not be conclusively compared.

The same data also contributed to another study, on T cells of mothers and their children. From that second study: Nine systemically healthy Caucasian individuals served as donors, namely three mothers together with their six children. cDNA synthesis used all of the extracted RNA, with roughly 1.5 ug of RNA in each 15 ul reaction. In the second PCR, sample barcodes and 2-4 random nucleotides were introduced via the M1S primer. Over 8 million TCR beta CDR3 reads came from each mother, compared with around 3 million reads from each child. TCR recombination output is similarly shaped by thymic selection in related and unrelated pairs, with a minor effect exerted by inherited differences. Related mother-child pairs always showed normalized repertoire overlap that was slightly higher than in unrelated mother-child pairs, though the difference was never significant. No persistent microchimeric T cell clones were found, with a detection sensitivity of around 100 clones per million clonotypes. In the study, deep NGS was used to compare the TCR beta repertoires of mothers and children, and features distinguishing related mother-child pairs from unrelated individuals were sought. On average, the children were 11 +/- 4 years old, while the mothers were approximately 41 +/- 4 years old. After adapters were ligated using NEBNext reagents, the libraries underwent 100+100 nt paired-end sequencing on an Illumina HiSeq 2000. Mother and child libraries were prepared a month apart and sequenced in separate runs to prevent cross-contamination. Between roughly 450,000 and 2,000,000 distinct TCR beta clonotypes were identified per donor. Naive TCR beta clonotypes were estimated from low-frequency clonotypes matched to each donor's FACS-determined naive share, without sorting.

Sequenced sample: blood. The sequence was collected from a boy between 5 and 17 years old in good health. The V and J genes are TRBV9 and TRBJ2-1, with TRBD1 perhaps the D gene, on 6 matching bases. The nucleotide sequence reads TGTGCCAGCAGCCACCGACAGGTCCCCCAAATTGAGCAGTTCTTC. This translates into CASSHRQVPQIEQFF.